These 30 T cell receptor beta chains originate from one sample sequenced in a study of T cell changes during pregnancy in multiple sclerosis. TCRdb's table, derived via immunoSEQ multiplex PCR, lists solely in-frame clones and lacks some. The repertoire consists of roughly 30,000 clones, with about 83% occurring once and the leading ten covering roughly 8.5%. The sample in question was CD8+ T cells from peripheral blood mononuclear cells, obtained after pregnancy. These receptors were obtained from a female donor with multiple sclerosis, enrolled in a pregnancy study.

This clone was picked up one time. A far larger clone is just one base off, so this is likely a read error. Different DNA sequences within this sample yield the same CDR3. V is TRBV2 and J is TRBJ1-2, with D possibly matching TRBD1 (5 bases). CDR3 length equals 15 residues. The germline gives CDR1 SNHLY, CDR2 FYNNEI. Trimming took off 0 bases at V and 7 bases at J, with 15 bases between the two ends. The CDR3: CASSEALRGTGGYTF. The CDR3, as DNA: TGTGCCAGCAGTGAAGCACTTCGGGGGACTGGTGGCTACACCTTC.

The rearrangement links TRBV7-9 to TRBJ2-2; perhaps TRBD2 as D (6 bases). Trimming removed 5 bases from V and 5 bases from J, with 24 bases in between. The CDR3 sequence is 18 residues long. The germline CDR1 and CDR2 sequences are SEHNR and FQNEAQ (reference sequence). The CDR3 nucleotides read TGTGCCAGCAGCCGTAGGAGTGGGGGGACCCTGGGGACCGGGGAGCTGTTTTTT. It translates to CASSRRSGGTLGTGELFF.

This clone has only one observation. The chain links TRBV27 to TRBJ2-1, with D perhaps matching TRBD1 (5 bases). Trimming took off 5 bases at V and 0 bases at J, with 11 bases between the two ends. The CDR3 has 15 amino acids. Germline V gives CDR1 MNHEY, CDR2 SMNVEV (reference sequence). Here the CDR3 reads CASSPDSSSYNEQFF. The CDR3 DNA sequence: TGTGCCAGCAGTCCTGACAGTAGCTCCTACAATGAGCAGTTCTTC.

The V and J genes are TRBV6-5 and TRBJ1-5; maybe TRBD1 (6 bases). V gave up 6 bases and J gave up 5 bases, with 11 bases separating them. The germline gives CDR1 MNHEY, CDR2 SVGAGI. This CDR3 comprises 13 residues. CDR3 nucleotides: TGTGCCAGCAGCCCGGACAGCGATCAGCCCCAGCATTTT. It codes for CASSPDSDQPQHF.

For this clone: Other DNA sequences within the sample encode an identical CDR3. The chain employs TRBV19 and TRBJ1-6; the match to TRBD1 covers 7 bases. The length of the CDR3 is 15 residues. V shed 3 bases, J shed 7 bases, and the junction held 6 bases outside the gene matches. CDR1 and CDR2 (germline): LNHDA, SQIVND (reference sequence). The CDR3 region is CASSIVARGNSPLHF. In DNA form, the CDR3 reads TGTGCCAGTAGTATTGTCGCCAGGGGGAATTCACCCCTCCACTTT.

The chain links TRBV28 to TRBJ1-5, with 7 bases fitting TRBD1. Germline V lookup: CDR1 MDHEN, CDR2 SYDVKM. The CDR3 contains 15 residues. After removal of 5 bases from V and 4 bases from J, the junction contained 8 bases not matched to a gene. This CDR3 is CASSPRGWGNQPQHF. The CDR3, as DNA: TGTGCCAGCAGTCCCAGGGGGTGGGGAAATCAGCCCCAGCATTTT. Full variable domain (remainder filled in from reference TRBV28 and TRBJ1-5): DVKVTQSSRYLVKRTGEKVFLECVQDMDHENMFWYRQDPGLGLRLIYFSYDVKMKEKGDIPEGYSVSREKKERFSLILESASTNQTSMYLCASSPRGWGNQPQHFGDGTRLSIL.

This chain's CDR3 is CASSVVAYEQYF. CDR3 sequence (DNA): TGTGCCAGCAGTGTGGTAGCCTACGAGCAGTACTTC. The chain carries TRBV2 and TRBJ2-7; no reliable D call. The CDR3 extends over 12 amino acids. With 4 bases removed from V and 2 bases from J, the gap between germline ends came to 6 bases. The germline gives CDR1 SNHLY, CDR2 FYNNEI.

This clone counts as medium-sized. Other DNA sequences in this sample translate to the same CDR3. The rearrangement uses TRBV2 and TRBJ1-1; 12 nucleotides agree with TRBD1. The CDR3 extends over 15 amino acids. Germline loops: CDR1 SNHLY, CDR2 FYNNEI. The V and J ends lost 6 bases and 6 bases, in that order; junction bases with no gene match: 8. CDR3 sequence (DNA): TGTGCCAGCAGGGTACTAGGGACAGGGGGCTCTGAAGCTTTCTTT. Translation gives CASRVLGTGGSEAFF.

V and J are TRBV6-1 and TRBJ2-7; 9 nucleotides match TRBD1. J was trimmed by 2 bases and V by 1 base; bases with no gene match: 3. Germline lookup yields CDR1 MNHNS and CDR2 SASEGT. CDR3 length: 15 residues. The CDR3 coding sequence is TGTGCCAGCAGTGAAGAAGGGACAGGGCCCTACGAGCAGTACTTC. It encodes CASSEEGTGPYEQYF.

The V and J genes are TRBV4-3 and TRBJ2-5; no clear D gene. V lost 0 bases and J lost 1, with 15 bases in between. Germline CDR1 is LGHNA and CDR2 is YSLEER. The CDR3 sequence is 17 residues long. In DNA, the CDR3 is TGCGCCAGCAGCCAAGATGTAGGAACCGAGGCCCAAGAGACCCAGTACTTC. Protein: CASSQDVGTEAQETQYF.

This clone is medium-sized within its sample. The chain combines TRBV18 with TRBJ1-2, with unresolved D. Germline V lookup: CDR1 KGHSH, CDR2 LQKENI. Deletions cut 4 bases from V and 1 base from J, with 16 bases between. CDR3 length: 16 amino acids. The CDR3 spells CASSRWPWLSNYGYTF. The DNA for the CDR3 is TGTGCCAGCTCACGGTGGCCCTGGTTAAGTAACTATGGCTACACCTTC.

The chain carries TRBV6-5 and TRBJ1-2, with D possibly being TRBD1 (5 bases). The CDR3 runs to 13 residues. Germline V gene data show CDR1 as MNHEY and CDR2 as SVGAGI. Trimming took off 6 bases at V and 6 bases at J, with 14 bases between the two ends. CDR3 sequence reads: CASSPGGRNGYTF. The CDR3 nucleotides are TGTGCCAGCAGCCCGGGGGGAAGGAATGGCTACACCTTC.

The chain recombines TRBV10-3 with TRBJ2-2; no firm D call. Germline V gene lookup returns CDR1 ENHRY and CDR2 SYGVKD. The V and J ends lost 3 bases and 8 bases respectively, with 4 bases between them. This CDR3 has 11 amino acids. The CDR3 protein is CAISDSGELFF. CDR3 DNA: TGTGCCATCAGTGATTCGGGGGAGCTGTTTTTT.

This chain connects TRBV27 to TRBJ1-1, with D possibly TRBD1 on 5 matching bases. Germline CDR1 is MNHEY and CDR2 is SMNVEV (reference sequence). Deletions cut 3 bases from V and 6 bases from J, with 14 bases between. The CDR3 spans 14 residues. CDR3 residues: CASSFLGGGAEAFF. As DNA, the CDR3 is TGTGCCAGCAGTTTTCTTGGCGGAGGGGCTGAAGCTTTCTTT.

The chain carries TRBV7-6 and TRBJ2-2; 7 nucleotides align to TRBD2. The germline V gene encodes CDR1 SGHVS and CDR2 FNYEAQ. Unmatched junction bases numbered 10, after V lost 6 bases and J lost 3 bases. This CDR3 is 16 amino acids long. Written as DNA, the CDR3 is TGTGCCAGCAGTCCGTGGCGGGGGTCCCACACCGGGGAGCTGTTTTTT. Its translation is CASSPWRGSHTGELFF.

The chain is built from TRBV5-6 and TRBJ1-6; the match to TRBD1 covers 8 bases. The germline V gene encodes CDR1 SGHDT and CDR2 YYEEEE. Unmatched junction bases numbered 9, after V lost 5 bases and J lost 8 bases. The CDR3 spans 15 residues. CDR3 sequence: CASRISPTGDSPLHF. CDR3 sequence (DNA): TGTGCCAGCAGGATTAGCCCGACAGGGGATTCACCCCTCCACTTT.

V usage is TRBV30 and J usage is TRBJ2-5; possible D gene TRBD1, 6 bases. Deletions cut 2 bases from V and 5 bases from J, with 18 bases between. Looked up from germline, CDR1 is GTSNPN and CDR2 is SVGIG (reference sequence). CDR3 length equals 15 residues. CDR3 bases: TGTGCCTGGAGTCTGCTCCCGACAGGTTGGGAGACCCAGTACTTC. This translates into CAWSLLPTGWETQYF.

CDR3 nucleotide sequence: TGTGCCAGCAGCCTAGGGGGACAGGGGGAACCGCCCCTCCACTTT. It translates to CASSLGGQGEPPLHF. The chain carries TRBV7-9 and TRBJ1-6; 11 nucleotides align to TRBD1. This CDR3 is 15 amino acids long. V lost 5 bases to trimming and J lost 13 bases; unmatched junction nucleotides: 10. Looked up from germline, CDR1 is SEHNR and CDR2 is FQNEAQ (reference sequence).

J is TRBJ2-3 and V is TRBV4-1; 9 bases are shared with TRBD2. Per germline, CDR1 MGHRA and CDR2 YSYEKL. Trimming cost V 0 bases and J 4 bases; bases outside gene matches: 2. The CDR3 is 15 amino acids. Here the CDR3 reads CASSQERGGADTQYF. The CDR3, as DNA: TGCGCCAGCAGCCAAGAGCGCGGGGGGGCAGATACGCAGTATTTT.

The V call is TRBV4-1, the J call TRBJ1-2, with D possibly matching TRBD1 (6 bases). This CDR3 contains 14 residues. V shed 2 bases and J shed 4 bases, with 11 bases lying between them. Per the germline V gene, CDR1 is MGHRA and CDR2 is YSYEKL. The CDR3 DNA reads TGCGCCAGCAGCCAATTGGGGGCGAGCTATGGCTACACCTTC. Translated, it gives CASSQLGASYGYTF.

DNA of the CDR3: TGTGCCAGCAGCTTTCCTCAGGGGCCGAGAAATGAGCAGTTCTTC. Its translation: CASSFPQGPRNEQFF. The V and J genes are TRBV7-9 and TRBJ2-1; D possibly corresponds to TRBD1 (6 bases). Deletions cut 3 bases from V and 7 bases from J, with 16 bases between. Germline CDR1 SEHNR, CDR2 FQNEAQ (reference sequence). This CDR3 region has 15 residues.

This sequence joins TRBV15 and TRBJ1-1; 8 bases map to TRBD1. Losses at the gene ends were 2 bases for V and 5 bases for J; bases not matched to a gene: 7. Germline values: CDR1 LNHNV, CDR2 YYDKDF (reference sequence). This CDR3 is 15 amino acids long. The CDR3 nucleotides are TGTGCCACCAGCAGACGGACAGGGCGGGGAACTGAAGCTTTCTTT. Residues: CATSRRTGRGTEAFF.

The chain carries TRBV27 and TRBJ2-2, with D possibly TRBD2 on 5 matching bases. Trimming pared 8 bases from V and 3 bases from J, leaving 10 bases between. The CDR3 has 13 amino acids. CDR1 is MNHEY and CDR2 is SMNVEV in the germline V gene (reference sequence). CDR3 loop: CASWSGYTGELFF. The DNA of the CDR3 is TGTGCCAGCTGGTCGGGATACACCGGGGAGCTGTTTTTT.

CDR3 region: CASSYSIGTYEQYF. DNA of the CDR3: TGTGCCAGCAGTTACTCGATCGGTACCTACGAGCAGTACTTC. This chain uses TRBV6-5 with TRBJ2-7; D unclear. CDR1 is MNHEY, CDR2 SVGAGI, per germline. The CDR3 contains 14 residues. The V end lost 0 bases, the J end lost 2 bases, and 8 bases lay between the germline ends.

This clone showed up just once. This sequence joins TRBV6-7 and TRBJ2-7, with TRBD1 matching 7 bases. TRBV6-7 counts as an open reading frame of uncertain function. The CDR3 consists of 14 residues. The trim removed 0 bases at V and 6 bases at J, leaving 5 bases unmatched. The CDR3 DNA reads as TGTGCCAGCAGTTACTCGAAAAGGGGGCGCGAGCAGTACTTC. It specifies CASSYSKRGREQYF.

The chain couples TRBV9 to TRBJ2-3, with TRBD2 identical over 15 bases. With V trimmed by 0 bases and J by 5 bases, 4 bases remained unmatched. The CDR3 extends over 17 amino acids. Germline CDR1 SGDLS, CDR2 YYNGEE. This CDR3 is CASSVGGLAGGQDTQYF. Written as DNA, the CDR3 is TGTGCCAGCAGCGTAGGTGGACTAGCGGGGGGGCAAGATACGCAGTATTTT.

The rearrangement links TRBV29-1 to TRBJ1-3, with D unresolved. V was cut by 6 bases and J by 3 bases, with 9 bases left in between. Per germline, CDR1 SQVTM and CDR2 ANQGSEA. The CDR3 loop spans 12 amino acids. The CDR3 spells CSVKGLGNTIYF. CDR3 bases: TGCAGCGTCAAAGGACTTGGAAACACCATATATTTT.

In this sample, this clone turned up a few times. The chain recombines TRBV12-5 with TRBJ1-3; D unclear. This CDR3 spans 15 amino acids. V lost 3 bases to trimming and J lost 0 bases, with 9 bases between them. In germline, CDR1 is LGHNT, CDR2 FRNRAP. DNA of the CDR3: TGTGCTAGTGGTTTTATTGTTAGCTCTGGAAACACCATATATTTT. Protein sequence: CASGFIVSSGNTIYF.

The chain uses TRBV7-9 and TRBJ1-2; 7 bases line up with TRBD1. The CDR3 runs 15 residues. After removal of 1 base from V and 4 bases from J, the junction contained 6 bases not matched to a gene. In germline, CDR1 is SEHNR, CDR2 FQNEAQ (reference sequence). The CDR3 sequence is CASSLDSGQTYGYTF. The CDR3 DNA is TGTGCCAGCAGCTTAGATTCGGGACAGACCTATGGCTACACCTTC.

The V gene is TRBV5-5, the J gene TRBJ1-2; the D is unclear. The V and J ends lost 4 bases and 0 bases respectively, with 13 bases between them. The CDR3 extends over 15 amino acids. Germline V CDR1 and CDR2: SGHKS, YYEKEE (reference sequence). The CDR3 bases are TGTGCCAGCAGCCTCCTAACAGCTCCTAACTATGGCTACACCTTC. Translating gives CASSLLTAPNYGYTF. Full variable domain (missing parts from reference TRBV5-5 and TRBJ1-2): DAGVTQSPTHLIKTRGQQVTLRCSPISGHKSVSWYQQVLGQGPQFIFQYYEKEERGRGNFPDRFSARQFPNYSSELNVNALLLGDSALYLCASSLLTAPNYGYTFGSGTRLTVV.